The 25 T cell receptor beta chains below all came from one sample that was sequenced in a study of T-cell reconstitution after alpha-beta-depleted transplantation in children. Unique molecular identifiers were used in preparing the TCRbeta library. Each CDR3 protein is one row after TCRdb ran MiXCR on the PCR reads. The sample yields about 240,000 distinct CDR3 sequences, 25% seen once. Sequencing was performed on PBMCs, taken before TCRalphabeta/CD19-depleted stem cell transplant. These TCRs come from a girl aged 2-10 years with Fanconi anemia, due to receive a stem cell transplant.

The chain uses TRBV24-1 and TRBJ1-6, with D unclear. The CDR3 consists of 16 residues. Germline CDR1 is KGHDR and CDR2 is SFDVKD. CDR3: CGASDLRQTYNSPLHF. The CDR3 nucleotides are TGTGGGGCCAGTGATTTGCGGCAGACCTATAATTCACCCCTCCACTTT.

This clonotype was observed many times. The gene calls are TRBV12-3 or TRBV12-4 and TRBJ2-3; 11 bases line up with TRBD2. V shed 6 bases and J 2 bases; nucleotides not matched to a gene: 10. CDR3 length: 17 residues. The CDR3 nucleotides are TGTGCCAGCAGACCTACTTCTAGCGGGAGGTTCACAGATACGCAGTATTTT. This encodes CASRPTSSGRFTDTQYF.

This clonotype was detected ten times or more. The CDR3, as DNA: TGTGCCAGCAGTTACGAACCTTATAATTCACCCCTCCACTTT. This encodes CASSYEPYNSPLHF. The gene calls are TRBV6-5 and TRBJ1-6; no clear D. The V gene lost 2 bases and the J gene lost 4 bases, with 6 bases spanning the gap. The CDR3 has 14 amino acids. CDR1 MNHEY and CDR2 SVGAGI come from the germline V gene.

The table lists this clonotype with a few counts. CDR3 sequence: CSATGGSIYNEQFF. The CDR3 DNA is TGCAGCGCTACCGGGGGCTCTATCTACAATGAGCAGTTCTTC. V is TRBV29-1 and J is TRBJ2-1, with D perhaps matching TRBD1 or TRBD2 (6 bases each). Trimming pared 7 bases from V and 3 bases from J, leaving 16 bases between. In germline, CDR1 is SQVTM, CDR2 ANQGSEA. This CDR3 has 14 amino acids.

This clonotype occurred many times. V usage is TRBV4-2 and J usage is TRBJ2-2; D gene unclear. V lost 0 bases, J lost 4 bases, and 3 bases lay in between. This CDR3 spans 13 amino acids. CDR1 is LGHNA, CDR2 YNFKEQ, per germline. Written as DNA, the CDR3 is TGTGCCAGCAGCCAAGATCGCACCGGGGAGCTGTTTTTT. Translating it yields CASSQDRTGELFF.

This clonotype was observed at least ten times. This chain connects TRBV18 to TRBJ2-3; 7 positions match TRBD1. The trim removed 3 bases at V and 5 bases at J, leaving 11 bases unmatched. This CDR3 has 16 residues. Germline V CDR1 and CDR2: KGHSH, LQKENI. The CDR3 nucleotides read TGTGCCAGCTCACCCATCCAGGACAGGTTTGAAGATACGCAGTATTTT. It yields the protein CASSPIQDRFEDTQYF.

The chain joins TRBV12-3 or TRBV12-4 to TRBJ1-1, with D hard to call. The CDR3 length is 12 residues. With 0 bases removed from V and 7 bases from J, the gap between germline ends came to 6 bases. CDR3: CASSLAIYEAFF. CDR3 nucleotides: TGTGCCAGCAGTTTAGCGATCTATGAAGCTTTCTTT.

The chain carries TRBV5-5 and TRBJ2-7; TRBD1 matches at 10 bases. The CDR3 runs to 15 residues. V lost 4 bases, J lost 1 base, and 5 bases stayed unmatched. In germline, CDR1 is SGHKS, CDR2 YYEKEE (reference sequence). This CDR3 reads CASSPEGQGSYEQYF. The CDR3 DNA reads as TGTGCCAGCAGCCCGGAGGGACAGGGGTCCTACGAGCAGTACTTC.

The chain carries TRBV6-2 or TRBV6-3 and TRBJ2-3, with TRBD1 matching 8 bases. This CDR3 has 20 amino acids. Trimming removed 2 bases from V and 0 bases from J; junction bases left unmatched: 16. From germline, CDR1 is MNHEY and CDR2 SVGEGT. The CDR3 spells CASSYETRDTWDRSTDTQYF. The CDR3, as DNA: TGTGCCAGCAGTTACGAAACTCGTGATACGTGGGACAGGAGCACAGATACGCAGTATTTT.

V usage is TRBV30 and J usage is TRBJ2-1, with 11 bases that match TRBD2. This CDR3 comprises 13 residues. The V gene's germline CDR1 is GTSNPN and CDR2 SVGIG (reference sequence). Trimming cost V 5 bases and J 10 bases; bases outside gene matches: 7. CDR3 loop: CAWGIAGGPEQFF. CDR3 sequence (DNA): TGTGCCTGGGGAATAGCGGGAGGGCCCGAGCAGTTCTTC.

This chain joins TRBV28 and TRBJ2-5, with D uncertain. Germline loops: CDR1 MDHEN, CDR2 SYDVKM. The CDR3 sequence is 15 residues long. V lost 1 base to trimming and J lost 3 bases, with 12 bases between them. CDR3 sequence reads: CASSLSPGLKETQYF. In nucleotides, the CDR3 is TGTGCCAGCAGTTTATCCCCTGGCTTAAAAGAGACCCAGTACTTC.

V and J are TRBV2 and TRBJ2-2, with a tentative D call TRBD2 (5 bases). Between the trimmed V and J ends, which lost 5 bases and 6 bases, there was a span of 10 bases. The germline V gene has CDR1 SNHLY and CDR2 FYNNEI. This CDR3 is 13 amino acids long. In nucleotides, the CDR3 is TGTGCCAGCAGTAAAACTAGTCCCGGGGAGCTGTTTTTT. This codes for CASSKTSPGELFF.

The CDR3 bases are TGTGCCAGCTATCAGATTGGGGCCAACGTCCTGACTTTC. It specifies CASYQIGANVLTF. The chain carries TRBV6-1 and TRBJ2-6, with D unclear. This CDR3 contains 13 residues. The V end lost 8 bases, the J end lost 3 bases, and 8 bases lay between the germline ends. CDR1 is MNHNS, CDR2 SASEGT, per germline.

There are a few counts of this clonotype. The CDR3 here is CASSPGTEGNTIYF. The CDR3 nucleotides read TGTGCCAGCAGTCCCGGGACAGAAGGAAACACCATATATTTT. J is TRBJ1-3 and V is TRBV6-1, with TRBD1 matching over 7 bases. CDR3 length: 14 residues. V was clipped by 5 bases and J by 4 bases; unmatched bases: 5. CDR1 is MNHNS, CDR2 SASEGT, per germline.

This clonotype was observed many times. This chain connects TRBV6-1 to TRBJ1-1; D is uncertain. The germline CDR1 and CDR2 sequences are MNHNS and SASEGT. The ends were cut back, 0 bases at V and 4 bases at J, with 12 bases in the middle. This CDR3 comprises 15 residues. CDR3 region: CASSEARIGSTEAFF. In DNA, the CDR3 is TGTGCCAGCAGTGAAGCAAGGATTGGGAGCACTGAAGCTTTCTTT.

The CDR3 is CASSQDRREGELFF. CDR3 DNA: TGCGCCAGCAGCCAAGATAGGCGGGAGGGGGAGCTGTTTTTT. The rearrangement uses TRBV4-1 and TRBJ2-2, with 7 positions matching TRBD2. The CDR3 has 14 amino acids. V was clipped by 0 bases and J by 8 bases; unmatched bases: 3. Germline loops: CDR1 MGHRA, CDR2 YSYEKL.

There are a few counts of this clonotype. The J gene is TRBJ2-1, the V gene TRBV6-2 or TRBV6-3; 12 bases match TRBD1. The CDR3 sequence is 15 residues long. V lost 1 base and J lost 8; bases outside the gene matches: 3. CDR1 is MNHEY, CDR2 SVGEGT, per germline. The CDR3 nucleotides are TGTGCCAGCAGTTACTTAGGGACAGGGGGCGATGAGCAGTTCTTC. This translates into CASSYLGTGGDEQFF.

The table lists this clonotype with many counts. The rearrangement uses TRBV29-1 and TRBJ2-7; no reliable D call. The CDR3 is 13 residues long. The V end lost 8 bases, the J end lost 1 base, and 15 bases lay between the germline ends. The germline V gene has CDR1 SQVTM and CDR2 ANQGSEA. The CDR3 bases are TGCAGCATCCAAGTCGAAAGGTCCTACGAGCAGTACTTC. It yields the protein CSIQVERSYEQYF.

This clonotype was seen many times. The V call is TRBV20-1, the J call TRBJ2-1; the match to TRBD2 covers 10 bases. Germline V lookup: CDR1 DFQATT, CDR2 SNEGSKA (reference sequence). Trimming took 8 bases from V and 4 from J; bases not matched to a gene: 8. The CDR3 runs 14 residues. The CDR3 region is CSRSRTSGYNEQFF. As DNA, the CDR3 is TGCAGTCGTTCTCGGACTAGCGGTTACAATGAGCAGTTCTTC.

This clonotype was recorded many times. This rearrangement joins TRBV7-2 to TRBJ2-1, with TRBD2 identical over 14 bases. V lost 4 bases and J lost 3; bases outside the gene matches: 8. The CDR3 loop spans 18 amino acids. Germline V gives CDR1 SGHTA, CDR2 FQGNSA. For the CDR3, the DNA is TGTGCCAGCAGCTCCGGACTAGCGGGGGGCCAGGTCTACAATGAGCAGTTCTTC. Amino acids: CASSSGLAGGQVYNEQFF.

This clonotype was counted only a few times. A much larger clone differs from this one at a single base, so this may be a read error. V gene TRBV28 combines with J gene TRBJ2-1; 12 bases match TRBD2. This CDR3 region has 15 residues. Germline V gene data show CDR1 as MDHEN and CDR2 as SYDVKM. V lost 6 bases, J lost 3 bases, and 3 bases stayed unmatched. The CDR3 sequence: CASSKGLAGYNEQFF. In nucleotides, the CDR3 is TGTGCCAGCAGCAAGGGACTAGCGGGCTACAATGAGCAGTTCTTC.

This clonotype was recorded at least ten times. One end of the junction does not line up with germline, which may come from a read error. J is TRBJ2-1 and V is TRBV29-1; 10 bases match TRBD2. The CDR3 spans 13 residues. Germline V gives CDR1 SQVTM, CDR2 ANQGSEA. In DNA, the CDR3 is TGCAGCTTTGATAGCGGGAGGTACAATGAGCAGTTCTTC. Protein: CSFDSGRYNEQFF.

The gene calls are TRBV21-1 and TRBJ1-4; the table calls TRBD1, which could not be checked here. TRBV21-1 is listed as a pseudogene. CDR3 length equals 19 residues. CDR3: CASSRQGEDAVSTNEKLFF. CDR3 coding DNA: TGTGCCAGCAGCAGGCAGGGGGAAGACGCAGTCTCGACTAATGAAAAACTGTTTTTT.

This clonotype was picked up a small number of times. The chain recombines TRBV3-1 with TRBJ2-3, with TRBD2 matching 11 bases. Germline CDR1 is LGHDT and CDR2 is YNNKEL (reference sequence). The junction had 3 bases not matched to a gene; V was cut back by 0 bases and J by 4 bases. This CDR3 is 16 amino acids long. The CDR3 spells CASSQELAGVADTQYF. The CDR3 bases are TGTGCCAGCAGCCAAGAACTAGCGGGAGTAGCAGATACGCAGTATTTT.

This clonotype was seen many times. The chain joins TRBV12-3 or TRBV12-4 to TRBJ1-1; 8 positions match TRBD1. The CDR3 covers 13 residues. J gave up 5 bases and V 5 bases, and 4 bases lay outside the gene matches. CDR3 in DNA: TGTGCCAGCAGTAGCACAGGGGGGACTGAAGCTTTCTTT. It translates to CASSSTGGTEAFF.